A selection of T cell receptor beta chains follows, all from one sample in a study of CD8 T cells in Susac syndrome. TCRdb re-called the immunoSEQ multiplex PCR reads with MiXCR, one entry per CDR3 protein. The sample gives nearly 110,000 distinct CDR3 sequences, approximately 93% of which show up once; 0.41% is in the top ten. Sequenced: CD8+ T cells from PBMCs. The receptors were sampled from a human donor with Susac syndrome. Each CDR3 is given with its conserved first and last residue. The D gene is left open where the match is weak. Clone size is shown for a subset of rows, as once, few, many or a class of expanded clone.

clone size: -; D gene: -; J gene: TRBJ2-5; V gene: TRBV25-1; CDR3 DNA: TGTGCCAGCAGTGATCGAAACCGGGACCTCGCGGAGACCCAGTACTTC; CDR3 protein: CASSDRNRDLAETQYF
clone size: -; D gene: -; J gene: TRBJ1-2; V gene: TRBV5-4; CDR3 DNA: TGTGCCAGCAGCTCCCAGGGAGGGAATGGCTACACCTTC; CDR3 protein: CASSSQGGNGYTF
clone size: -; D gene: TRBD1; J gene: TRBJ1-2; V gene: TRBV7-9; CDR3 DNA: TGTGCCAGCAGCCCCCGGGACAGGGAAGGCTACACCTTC; CDR3 protein: CASSPRDREGYTF
clone size: -; D gene: TRBD1; J gene: TRBJ1-1; V gene: TRBV20-1; CDR3 DNA: TGCAGTGCTAGAACAGGGGGGATAGACACTGAAGCTTTCTTT; CDR3 protein: CSARTGGIDTEAFF
clone size: -; D gene: -; J gene: TRBJ1-2; V gene: TRBV5-4; CDR3 DNA: TGTGCCAGCAGCTTGTCGGTCGGGGTAGGCGGCTACACCTTC; CDR3 protein: CASSLSVGVGGYTF
clone size: -; D gene: -; J gene: TRBJ2-7; V gene: TRBV3-1; CDR3 DNA: TGTGCCAGCAGCCAAGAACGAGGCTTTACCTACGAGCAGTACTTC; CDR3 protein: CASSQERGFTYEQYF
clone size: -; D gene: TRBD1; J gene: TRBJ2-2; V gene: TRBV20-1; CDR3 DNA: TGCAGTGCTAGAGATCTGGGGTCGGGGACAGGGGACGGCACCGGGGAGCTGTTTTTT; CDR3 protein: CSARDLGSGTGDGTGELFF
clone size: once; D gene: -; J gene: TRBJ2-1; V gene: TRBV5-6; CDR3 DNA: TGTGCCAGCAGAATTTCAGGTGTCGGGGACGGGGATGAGCAGTTCTTC; CDR3 protein: CASRISGVGDGDEQFF
clone size: -; D gene: -; J gene: TRBJ1-2; V gene: TRBV12-3/TRBV12-4; CDR3 DNA: TGTGCCAGCAGTACCGGCTATGGCTACACCTTC; CDR3 protein: CASSTGYGYTF
clone size: once; D gene: -; J gene: TRBJ1-5; V gene: TRBV15; CDR3 DNA: TGTGCCACCAGCATTGACCGGGCCCACCCCCAGCATTTT; CDR3 protein: CATSIDRAHPQHF
clone size: -; D gene: -; J gene: TRBJ1-3; V gene: TRBV7-9; CDR3 DNA: TGTGCCAGCTCCAGCGCCCGGGACACCGGAAACACCATATATTTT; CDR3 protein: CASSSARDTGNTIYF
clone size: -; D gene: -; J gene: TRBJ1-2; V gene: TRBV6-5; CDR3 DNA: TGTGCCAGCAGTTACGAAGGGGTTGGCTACACCTTC; CDR3 protein: CASSYEGVGYTF
clone size: once; D gene: -; J gene: TRBJ2-4; V gene: TRBV7-9; CDR3 DNA: TGTGCCAGCAGCTTAGTAGTAGGAGGGGCCAAAAACATTCAGTACTTC; CDR3 protein: CASSLVVGGAKNIQYF
clone size: -; D gene: TRBD1; J gene: TRBJ2-1; V gene: TRBV6-2/TRBV6-3; CDR3 DNA: TGTGCCAGCGGGACAGGGCCGGGCGAGCAGTTCTTC; CDR3 protein: CASGTGPGEQFF
clone size: -; D gene: -; J gene: TRBJ2-7; V gene: TRBV9; CDR3 DNA: TGTGCCAGCAGCGTCGACACCGGATACTACGAGCAGTACTTC; CDR3 protein: CASSVDTGYYEQYF
clone size: -; D gene: TRBD1; J gene: TRBJ2-7; V gene: TRBV27; CDR3 DNA: TGTGCCAGCAGACCGGGACAGGAGGGCTACGAGCAGTACTTC; CDR3 protein: CASRPGQEGYEQYF
clone size: -; D gene: -; J gene: TRBJ1-1; V gene: TRBV5-1; CDR3 DNA: TGCGCCAGCATCTTGGCTACCACTCCGGACACTGAAGCTTTCTTT; CDR3 protein: CASILATTPDTEAFF
clone size: -; D gene: TRBD1; J gene: TRBJ1-6; V gene: TRBV7-6; CDR3 DNA: TGTGCCAGCAGCGGGGGACAGGGCAATAATTCACCCCTCCACTTT; CDR3 protein: CASSGGQGNNSPLHF
clone size: once; D gene: -; J gene: TRBJ2-3; V gene: TRBV19; CDR3 DNA: TGTGCCAGTATAACCGCCGGCGGGTTTAGCACAGATACGCAGTATTTT; CDR3 protein: CASITAGGFSTDTQYF
clone size: -; D gene: TRBD1; J gene: TRBJ1-2; V gene: TRBV7-9; CDR3 DNA: TGTGCCAGCCAAGACAGGGAAAAGGATTTGTATGGCTACACCTTC; CDR3 protein: CASQDREKDLYGYTF
clone size: -; D gene: -; J gene: TRBJ2-6; V gene: TRBV12-5; CDR3 DNA: TGTGCTAGTGCCGAGGGAGGGGCCAACGTCCTGACTTTC; CDR3 protein: CASAEGGANVLTF
clone size: -; D gene: -; J gene: TRBJ2-1; V gene: TRBV5-5; CDR3 DNA: TGTGCCAGCAGCTTGGTCGTGGGCAATGAGCAGTTCTTC; CDR3 protein: CASSLVVGNEQFF
clone size: -; D gene: -; J gene: TRBJ2-7; V gene: TRBV9; CDR3 DNA: TGTGCCAGCAGCGTAGACGGGACCTACGAGCAGTACTTC; CDR3 protein: CASSVDGTYEQYF
clone size: -; D gene: TRBD2; J gene: TRBJ2-3; V gene: TRBV12-3/TRBV12-4; CDR3 DNA: TGTGCCAGCAGTCCCCGACTAGCGGGGAACACAGATACGCAGTATTTT; CDR3 protein: CASSPRLAGNTDTQYF
clone size: -; D gene: -; J gene: TRBJ2-7; V gene: TRBV3-1; CDR3 DNA: TGTGCCAGCAGCCCCCCTGGATTCTCCTACGAGCAGTACTTC; CDR3 protein: CASSPPGFSYEQYF
clone size: -; D gene: TRBD2; J gene: TRBJ2-2; V gene: TRBV6-5; CDR3 DNA: TGTGCCACCGCTGGGACTAGCGGGGGAGGGGAGCTGTTTTTT; CDR3 protein: CATAGTSGGGELFF
clone size: -; D gene: -; J gene: TRBJ2-4; V gene: TRBV12-3/TRBV12-4; CDR3 DNA: TGTGCCAGCAGTTCGGGTGAGATTCAGTACTTC; CDR3 protein: CASSSGEIQYF
clone size: -; D gene: -; J gene: TRBJ2-7; V gene: TRBV6-6; CDR3 DNA: TGTGCCAGCAAGGACAGCTACTACGAGCAGTACTTC; CDR3 protein: CASKDSYYEQYF
clone size: few; D gene: -; J gene: TRBJ2-7; V gene: TRBV29-1; CDR3 DNA: TGCAGCGTATCGTTGGACAGTCCCGAGCAGTACTTC; CDR3 protein: CSVSLDSPEQYF
clone size: few; D gene: TRBD2; J gene: TRBJ2-5; V gene: TRBV13; CDR3 DNA: TGTGCCAGCAGCCCCCGGGGGGGCCGGGAGACCCAGTACTTC; CDR3 protein: CASSPRGGRETQYF
clone size: -; D gene: -; J gene: TRBJ2-2; V gene: TRBV6-5; CDR3 DNA: TGTGCCAGCAGTTACTCCCCGAACACCGGGGAGCTGTTTTTT; CDR3 protein: CASSYSPNTGELFF
clone size: -; D gene: -; J gene: TRBJ2-7; V gene: TRBV3-1; CDR3 DNA: TGTGCCAGCAGCCAAGTCCAGGGAATGTCGGACGAGCAGTACTTC; CDR3 protein: CASSQVQGMSDEQYF
clone size: -; D gene: -; J gene: TRBJ2-6; V gene: TRBV9; CDR3 DNA: TGTGCCAGTCGCTCTGGGGCCAACGTCCTGACTTTC; CDR3 protein: CASRSGANVLTF
clone size: -; D gene: TRBD2; J gene: TRBJ2-3; V gene: TRBV27; CDR3 DNA: TGTGCCACCCGACTAGCGGCAATGAATACGCAGTATTTT; CDR3 protein: CATRLAAMNTQYF
clone size: -; D gene: TRBD1; J gene: TRBJ1-2; V gene: TRBV7-2; CDR3 DNA: TGTGCCAGCAGCTTTTCAGGACAGGGGAGAGGCTACACCTTC; CDR3 protein: CASSFSGQGRGYTF
clone size: -; D gene: TRBD1; J gene: TRBJ2-1; V gene: TRBV3-1; CDR3 DNA: TGTGCCAGCAACCTCGGACAGGGATCCTACAATGAGCAGTTCTTC; CDR3 protein: CASNLGQGSYNEQFF
clone size: -; D gene: TRBD2; J gene: TRBJ2-7; V gene: TRBV5-4; CDR3 DNA: TGTGCCAGCAGCCCCGGGGGGGAGTACGAGCAGTACTTC; CDR3 protein: CASSPGGEYEQYF
clone size: once; D gene: -; J gene: TRBJ1-6; V gene: TRBV9; CDR3 DNA: TGTGCCAGCACCTTGGACAATGGTTATAATTCACCCCTCCACTTT; CDR3 protein: CASTLDNGYNSPLHF
clone size: -; D gene: TRBD1; J gene: TRBJ1-2; V gene: TRBV29-1; CDR3 DNA: TGCAGCGTCGAGAACGTCCCGACAGGGACTCTACTCTATGGCTACACCTTC; CDR3 protein: CSVENVPTGTLLYGYTF
clone size: -; D gene: TRBD2; J gene: TRBJ2-7; V gene: TRBV27; CDR3 DNA: TGTGCCAGCACCCCCCTAGGGACTAGCGGGGGGGCCTACGAGCAGTACTTC; CDR3 protein: CASTPLGTSGGAYEQYF
clone size: -; D gene: TRBD2; J gene: TRBJ2-7; V gene: TRBV6-2/TRBV6-3; CDR3 DNA: TGTGCCAGCGGGACTACCGAGCCCGAGCAGTACTTC; CDR3 protein: CASGTTEPEQYF
clone size: once; D gene: -; J gene: TRBJ2-7; V gene: TRBV7-9; CDR3 DNA: TGTGCCAGCAGCTTGGCAGGGGAGAACGAGCAGTACTTC; CDR3 protein: CASSLAGENEQYF
clone size: -; D gene: -; J gene: TRBJ2-2; V gene: TRBV2; CDR3 DNA: TGTGCCAGCAGTGAAGCAGACACCGGGGAGCTGTTTTTT; CDR3 protein: CASSEADTGELFF
clone size: -; D gene: TRBD1; J gene: TRBJ2-3; V gene: TRBV7-9; CDR3 DNA: TGTGCCAGCAGCACCCCGGGACAGTACACAGATACGCAGTATTTT; CDR3 protein: CASSTPGQYTDTQYF
clone size: -; D gene: -; J gene: TRBJ2-1; V gene: TRBV20-1; CDR3 DNA: TGCAGTGCCACCGGAAGGGAGGCCTACAATGAGCAGTTCTTC; CDR3 protein: CSATGREAYNEQFF
clone size: -; D gene: -; J gene: TRBJ1-1; V gene: TRBV7-8; CDR3 DNA: TGTGCCAGCAGCTTAGGCGGGGGCCGCACTGAAGCTTTCTTT; CDR3 protein: CASSLGGGRTEAFF
clone size: -; D gene: -; J gene: TRBJ1-1; V gene: TRBV2; CDR3 DNA: TGTGCCAGCAGTCCTACCTTGAACACTGAAGCTTTCTTT; CDR3 protein: CASSPTLNTEAFF
clone size: -; D gene: -; J gene: TRBJ2-7; V gene: TRBV2; CDR3 DNA: TGTGCCAGCAGTGAAGGGGGCCTTCACGAGCAGTACTTC; CDR3 protein: CASSEGGLHEQYF
clone size: -; D gene: -; J gene: TRBJ2-3; V gene: TRBV9; CDR3 DNA: TGTGCCAGCAGCGAGGGCCGCTCTAGCACAGATACGCAGTATTTT; CDR3 protein: CASSEGRSSTDTQYF
clone size: -; D gene: TRBD2; J gene: TRBJ2-3; V gene: TRBV9; CDR3 DNA: TGTGCCAGCAGCGTCCCTAGCGGGGTTAACACAGATACGCAGTATTTT; CDR3 protein: CASSVPSGVNTDTQYF
clone size: once; D gene: TRBD1; J gene: TRBJ1-5; V gene: TRBV3-1; CDR3 DNA: TGTGCCAGCAGTCCGGACAGGCCGGGTGGGCAGCCCCAGCATTTT; CDR3 protein: CASSPDRPGGQPQHF
clone size: -; D gene: -; J gene: TRBJ1-5; V gene: TRBV25-1; CDR3 DNA: TGTGCCAGCAGTGAGGCAGGGACCGGGCAGCCCCAGCATTTT; CDR3 protein: CASSEAGTGQPQHF
clone size: -; D gene: -; J gene: TRBJ2-1; V gene: TRBV3-1; CDR3 DNA: TGTGCCAGCAGCACCCTAACGGAGCAGTTCTTC; CDR3 protein: CASSTLTEQFF
clone size: -; D gene: -; J gene: TRBJ2-3; V gene: TRBV13; CDR3 DNA: TGTGCCAGTACTCCGGTGGGCGCCGATACGCAGTATTTT; CDR3 protein: CASTPVGADTQYF